The entry below describes one T cell receptor (beta chain). This sample is drawn from a study of cytomegalovirus exposure and HLA in healthy donors. Germline CDR1 reads SGHRS; CDR2 reads YFSETQ. This CDR3 has 14 amino acids. V was pared by 0 bases and J by 2 bases, with 8 bases between. The PCR was carried out with 60 Vbeta primers and 13 Jbeta primers. Assay: immunoSEQ multiplex PCR; the TCRdb copy retains only in-frame clones and omits some. The table includes 150,000 to 200,000 clones, 60% to 85% detected once. The source of this sequence is a woman aged 45-65 years in good health and CMV-seropositive. J is TRBJ2-5 and V is TRBV5-1, with D possibly TRBD2 on 6 matching bases. Sequenced sample: PBMCs. CDR3 DNA: TGCGCCAGCAGCTTGGGGCGGGAACAAGAGACCCAGTACTTC. Translated: CASSLGREQETQYF.